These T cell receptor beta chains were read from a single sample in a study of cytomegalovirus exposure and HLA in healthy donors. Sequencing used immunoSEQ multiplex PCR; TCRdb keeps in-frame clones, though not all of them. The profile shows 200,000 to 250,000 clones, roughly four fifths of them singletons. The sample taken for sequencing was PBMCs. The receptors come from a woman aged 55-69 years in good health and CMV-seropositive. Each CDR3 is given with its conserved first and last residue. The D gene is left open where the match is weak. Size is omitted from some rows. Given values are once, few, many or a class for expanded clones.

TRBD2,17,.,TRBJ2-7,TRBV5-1,TGCGCCAGCAGCCAGACTACTAGCGGGAGAGGCTCCTACGAGCAGTACTTC,CASSQTTSGRGSYEQYF
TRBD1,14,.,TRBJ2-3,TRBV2,TGTGCCAGCAGTGAAGACAGGGGAACAGATACGCAGTATTTT,CASSEDRGTDTQYF
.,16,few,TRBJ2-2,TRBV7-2,TGTGCCAGCAGCCCAAGGTCCGGGTTTTACACCGGGGAGCTGTTTTTT,CASSPRSGFYTGELFF
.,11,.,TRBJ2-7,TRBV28,TGTGCCAGCAGTTTCCGGGACGAGCAGTACTTC,CASSFRDEQYF
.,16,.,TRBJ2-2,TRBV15,TGTGCCACCAGCAGAGATCCCTATTCGAACACCGGGGAGCTGTTTTTT,CATSRDPYSNTGELFF
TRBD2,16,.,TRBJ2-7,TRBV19,TGTGCCAGTAGTATAGGACGGACTAGCGATACCTACGAGCAGTACTTC,CASSIGRTSDTYEQYF
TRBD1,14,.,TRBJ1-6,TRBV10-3,TGTGCCATCAGTGAACAGGGGGCGAATTCACCCCTCCACTTT,CAISEQGANSPLHF
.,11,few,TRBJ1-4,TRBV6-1,TGTGCCAGCAGACAGAATGAAAAACTGTTTTTT,CASRQNEKLFF
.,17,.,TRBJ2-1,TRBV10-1,TGCGCCAGCAGTGTGAGGGTCCCTGGGGGGTCCTACAATGAGCAGTTCTTC,CASSVRVPGGSYNEQFF
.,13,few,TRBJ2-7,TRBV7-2,TGTGCCAGCAGCTTATTCGGGTCGAGGGAGCAGTACTTC,CASSLFGSREQYF
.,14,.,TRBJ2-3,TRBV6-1,TGTGCCAGCAGTGCCGGACTTGTCCCAGATACGCAGTATTTT,CASSAGLVPDTQYF
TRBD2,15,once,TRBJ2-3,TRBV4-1,TGCGCCAGCAGCCAAGCTCTAGCGGGAGTAGATACGCAGTATTTT,CASSQALAGVDTQYF
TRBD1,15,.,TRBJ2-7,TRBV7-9,TGTGCCAGCAACTCCCTGACAGGGGCCTTCTACGAGCAGTACTTC,CASNSLTGAFYEQYF
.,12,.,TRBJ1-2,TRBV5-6,TGTGCCAGCAGCTTGCGCAGGGAAGGCTACACCTTC,CASSLRREGYTF
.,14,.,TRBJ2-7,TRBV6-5,TGTGCCAGCAGTTACTCACCAGTCCCCTACGAGCAGTACTTC,CASSYSPVPYEQYF
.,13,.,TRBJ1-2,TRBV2,TGTGCCAGCAAATTACAGGGAGACTATGGCTACACCTTC,CASKLQGDYGYTF
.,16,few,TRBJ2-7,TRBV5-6,TGTGCCAGCAGCTTCACTGGGGGGGCGCTTCGGAACGAGCAGTACTTC,CASSFTGGALRNEQYF
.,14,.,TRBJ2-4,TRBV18,TGTGCCAGCTCACCGAGACAGGACGAAAACATTCAGTACTTC,CASSPRQDENIQYF
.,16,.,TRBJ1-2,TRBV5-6,TGTGCCAGCAGCTTGGGTGGCGGGGCCTTTAACTATGGCTACACCTTC,CASSLGGGAFNYGYTF
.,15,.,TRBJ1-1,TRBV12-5,TGTGCTAGTGCCTTACAGGTGGGGATGAACACTGAAGCTTTCTTT,CASALQVGMNTEAFF
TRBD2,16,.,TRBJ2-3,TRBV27,TGTGCCAGCAGTCTCCTAGCGGATTCTAGCACAGATACGCAGTATTTT,CASSLLADSSTDTQYF
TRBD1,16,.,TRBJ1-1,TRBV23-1,TGCGCCAGCAGTCTCACAGGGGGCGGCATGAACACTGAAGCTTTCTTT,CASSLTGGGMNTEAFF